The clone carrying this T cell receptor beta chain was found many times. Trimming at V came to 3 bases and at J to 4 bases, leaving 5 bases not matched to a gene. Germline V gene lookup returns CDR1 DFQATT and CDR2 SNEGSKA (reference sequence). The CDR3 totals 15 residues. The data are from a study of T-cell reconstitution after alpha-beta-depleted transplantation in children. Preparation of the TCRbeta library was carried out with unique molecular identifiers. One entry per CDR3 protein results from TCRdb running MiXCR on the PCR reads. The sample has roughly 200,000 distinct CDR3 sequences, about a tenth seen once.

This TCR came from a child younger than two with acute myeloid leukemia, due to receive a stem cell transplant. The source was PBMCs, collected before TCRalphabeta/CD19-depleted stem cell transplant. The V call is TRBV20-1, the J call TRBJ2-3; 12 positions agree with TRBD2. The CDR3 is CSASGLAGFADTQYF. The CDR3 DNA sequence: TGCAGTGCTAGTGGACTAGCGGGATTTGCAGATACGCAGTATTTT.